The following is a T cell receptor beta chain sequence with its context. Its antigen is as yet unknown. This sample is drawn from a study of monozygotic twins with inflammatory bowel disease. Study-wide results and limits: Using the inverse Simpson index, IBD patients had lower TCRbeta diversity than healthy co-twins.

The CDR3 length is 16 residues. Germline-derived CDR1 and CDR2 are SGHTA and FQGNSA. TCRdb reprocessed the 5' RACE reads, keeping one entry per CDR3 protein, no DNA. The sample's table shows over 110,000 distinct CDR3 sequences. Material for sequencing was blood. This rearrangement joins TRBV7-2 to TRBJ1-4. This receptor was taken from a human donor with ulcerative colitis or Crohn's disease, or a healthy co-twin of an affected twin (not recorded which). This chain's CDR3 is CASSLGTVSSWEKLFF.